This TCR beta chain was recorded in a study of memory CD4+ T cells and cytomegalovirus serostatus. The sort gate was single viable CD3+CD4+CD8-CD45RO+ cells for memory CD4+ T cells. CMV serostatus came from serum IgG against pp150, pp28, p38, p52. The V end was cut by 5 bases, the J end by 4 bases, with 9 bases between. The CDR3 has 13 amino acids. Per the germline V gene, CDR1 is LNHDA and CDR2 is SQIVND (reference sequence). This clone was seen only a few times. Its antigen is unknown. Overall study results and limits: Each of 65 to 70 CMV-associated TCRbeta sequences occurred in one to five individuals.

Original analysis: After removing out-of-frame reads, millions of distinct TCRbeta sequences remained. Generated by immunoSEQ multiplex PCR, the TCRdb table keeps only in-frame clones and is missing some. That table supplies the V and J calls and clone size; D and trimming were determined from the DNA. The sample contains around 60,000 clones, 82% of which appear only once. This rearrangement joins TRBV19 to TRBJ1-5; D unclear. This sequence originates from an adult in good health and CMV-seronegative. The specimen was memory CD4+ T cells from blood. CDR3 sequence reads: CASSGQINQPQHF. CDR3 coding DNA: TGTGCCAGTAGTGGGCAGATAAATCAGCCCCAGCATTTT.